Included here is one T cell receptor beta chain sequence, with context. This sample stems from a study of shared T cell receptors in the human thymus. The ends were cut back, 5 bases at V and 12 bases at J, with 8 bases in the middle. This CDR3 is 10 amino acids long. Libraries were prepared by immunoSEQ multiplex PCR; TCRdb keeps only in-frame clonotypes and omits some of them. The sample has hundreds of thousands of clones, around 87% seen once. The data also belong to a second study, concerning human thymus T cells. That paper states: Resections removed during corrective heart surgery provided the thymus tissue used.

The sample was thymocytes. The chain recombines TRBV23-1 with TRBJ1-5; D unclear. TRBV23-1 carries the ORF label, with uncertain function. The sequence was obtained from a boy under two years old with a congenital heart defect. CDR3 DNA: TGCGCCAGCAGTAGCGTAAACCAGCATTTT. This codes for CASSSVNQHF.